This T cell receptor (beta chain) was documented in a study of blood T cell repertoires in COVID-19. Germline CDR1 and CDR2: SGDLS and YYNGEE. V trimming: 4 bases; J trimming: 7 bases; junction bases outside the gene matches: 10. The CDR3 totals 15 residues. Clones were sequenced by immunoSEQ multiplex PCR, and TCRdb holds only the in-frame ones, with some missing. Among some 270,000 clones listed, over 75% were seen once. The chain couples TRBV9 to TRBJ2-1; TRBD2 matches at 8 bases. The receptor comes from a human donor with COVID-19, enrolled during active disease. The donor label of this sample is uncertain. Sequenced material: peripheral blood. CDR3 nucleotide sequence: TGTGCCAGCAGCCCTCAAGCGGGAGTATGGAATGAGCAGTTCTTC. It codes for CASSPQAGVWNEQFF.